This T cell receptor beta chain was documented in a study of cytomegalovirus exposure and HLA in healthy donors. For the study at large: Sequencing of approximately 190 million T cells in an earlier analysis found some 100 million unique TCR beta sequences.

About this clone itself: Its cognate antigen is unknown.

In the PCR, 60 Vbeta and 13 Jbeta primers were used. In the original analysis: In a later analysis, approximately 80 million unique TCR beta chains included roughly 11 million shared by two or more donors. The repertoire was sequenced with immunoSEQ multiplex PCR; TCRdb's copy has only in-frame clones and lacks some. Clonal size and the V and J genes are those of that table, whereas D and trimming came from the DNA. The sample has fewer than 250,000 clones, around 83% seen once. J gave up 6 bases and V 6 bases, and 8 bases lay outside the gene matches. CDR1 and CDR2 (germline): MNHEY, SVGAGI. The CDR3 is made up of 13 amino acids. Study findings and constraints: In a later analysis, specific HLA alleles were associated with 15,000 to 20,000 TCR beta sequences at a 0.05 false discovery rate.

Sequenced sample: PBMCs. The clonotype comes from a woman in her forties or fifties in good health and CMV-seropositive. V usage is TRBV6-5 and J usage is TRBJ2-7; 7 positions agree with TRBD1. The CDR3 is CASSQDRQAEQYF. The DNA of the CDR3 is TGTGCCAGCAGCCAGGACAGGCAAGCCGAGCAGTACTTC.